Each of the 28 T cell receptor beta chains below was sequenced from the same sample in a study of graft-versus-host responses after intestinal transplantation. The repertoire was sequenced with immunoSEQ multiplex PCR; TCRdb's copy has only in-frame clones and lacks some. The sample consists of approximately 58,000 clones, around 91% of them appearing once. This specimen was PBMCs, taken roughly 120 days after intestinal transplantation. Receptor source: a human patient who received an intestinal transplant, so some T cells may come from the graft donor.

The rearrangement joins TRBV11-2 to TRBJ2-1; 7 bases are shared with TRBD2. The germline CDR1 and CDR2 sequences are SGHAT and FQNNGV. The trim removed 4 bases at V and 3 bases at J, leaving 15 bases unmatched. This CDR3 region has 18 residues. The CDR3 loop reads CASSSGTGGHSVYNEQFF. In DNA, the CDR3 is TGTGCCAGCAGCTCCGGAACGGGAGGTCATAGCGTCTACAATGAGCAGTTCTTC.

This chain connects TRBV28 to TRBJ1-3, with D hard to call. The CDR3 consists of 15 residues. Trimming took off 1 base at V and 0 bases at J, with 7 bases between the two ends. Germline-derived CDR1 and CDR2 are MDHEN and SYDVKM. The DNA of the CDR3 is TGTGCCAGCAGTTTATTTGGGAGCTCTGGAAACACCATATATTTT. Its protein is CASSLFGSSGNTIYF.

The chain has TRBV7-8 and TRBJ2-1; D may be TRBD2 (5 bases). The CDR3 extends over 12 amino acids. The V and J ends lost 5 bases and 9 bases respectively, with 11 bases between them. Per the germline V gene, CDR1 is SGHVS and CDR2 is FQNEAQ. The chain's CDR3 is CASSRGSGEQFF. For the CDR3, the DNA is TGTGCCAGCAGCCGCGGGTCCGGTGAGCAGTTCTTC.

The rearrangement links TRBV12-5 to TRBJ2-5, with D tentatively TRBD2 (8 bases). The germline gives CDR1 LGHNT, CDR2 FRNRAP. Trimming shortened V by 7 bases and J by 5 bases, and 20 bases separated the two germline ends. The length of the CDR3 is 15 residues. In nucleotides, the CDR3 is TGTGCTAGTGTACCGGGACTAGGGGGCCCCGAGACCCAGTACTTC. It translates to CASVPGLGGPETQYF.

The CDR3 here is CASRGGKADTQYF. CDR3 coding DNA: TGTGCCAGCAGGGGCGGGAAAGCAGATACGCAGTATTTT. This chain joins TRBV2 and TRBJ2-3, with TRBD2 as a possible D gene (6 bases). Between the trimmed V and J ends, which lost 6 bases and 4 bases, there was a span of 11 bases. Germline CDR1 and CDR2: SNHLY and FYNNEI. CDR3 length: 13 amino acids.

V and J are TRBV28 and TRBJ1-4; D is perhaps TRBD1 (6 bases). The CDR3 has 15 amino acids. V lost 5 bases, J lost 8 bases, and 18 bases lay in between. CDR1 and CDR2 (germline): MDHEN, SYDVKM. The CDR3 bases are TGTGCCAGCAGTGCCGCGGCAGGGGTTGTCGAAAAACTGTTTTTT. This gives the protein CASSAAAGVVEKLFF.

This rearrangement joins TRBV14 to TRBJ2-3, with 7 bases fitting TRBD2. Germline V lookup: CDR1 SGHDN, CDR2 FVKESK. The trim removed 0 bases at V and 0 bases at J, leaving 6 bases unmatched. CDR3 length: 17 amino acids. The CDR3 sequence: CASSQDASGESTDTQYF. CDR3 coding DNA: TGTGCCAGCAGCCAAGACGCCAGCGGGGAGAGCACAGATACGCAGTATTTT.

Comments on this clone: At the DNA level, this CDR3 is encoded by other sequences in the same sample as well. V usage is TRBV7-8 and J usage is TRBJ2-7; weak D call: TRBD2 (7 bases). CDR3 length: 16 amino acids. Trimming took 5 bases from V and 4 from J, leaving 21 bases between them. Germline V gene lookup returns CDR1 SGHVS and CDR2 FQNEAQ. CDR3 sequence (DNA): TGTGCCAGCAGCGGGGGGGCTACCGGGAGCGTTTACGAGCAGTACTTC. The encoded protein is CASSGGATGSVYEQYF.

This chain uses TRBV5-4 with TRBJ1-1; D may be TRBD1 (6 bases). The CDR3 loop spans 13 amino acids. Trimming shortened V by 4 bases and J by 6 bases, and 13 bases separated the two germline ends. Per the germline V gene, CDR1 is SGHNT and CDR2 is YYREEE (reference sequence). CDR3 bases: TGTGCCAGCAGCCATACATACAGGGCTGAAGCTTTCTTT. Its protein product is CASSHTYRAEAFF.

The CDR3, as DNA: TGCGCCACCCAAGCGGGAGGGTCCTACAATGAGCAGTTCTTC. Translating gives CATQAGGSYNEQFF. V is TRBV5-1 and J is TRBJ2-1, with 10 bases aligning to TRBD2. Germline CDR1 and CDR2: SGHRS and YFSETQ. V shed 9 bases and J 1 base; nucleotides not matched to a gene: 4. The CDR3 extends over 14 amino acids.

The DNA of the CDR3 is TGTGCCTGGAGTGTACGGGCCCGGGATACGCAGTATTTT. Protein product: CAWSVRARDTQYF. V is TRBV30 and J is TRBJ2-3; D is unresolved. The V gene's germline CDR1 is GTSNPN and CDR2 SVGIG (reference sequence). V gave up 0 bases and J gave up 6 bases, with 10 bases separating them. The length of the CDR3 is 13 residues.

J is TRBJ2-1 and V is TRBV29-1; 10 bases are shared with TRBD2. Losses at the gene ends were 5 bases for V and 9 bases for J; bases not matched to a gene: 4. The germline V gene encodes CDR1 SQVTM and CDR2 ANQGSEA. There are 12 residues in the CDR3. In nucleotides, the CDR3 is TGCAGCGTTAGAAGCGGGAGGGGTGAGCAGTTCTTC. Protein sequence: CSVRSGRGEQFF.

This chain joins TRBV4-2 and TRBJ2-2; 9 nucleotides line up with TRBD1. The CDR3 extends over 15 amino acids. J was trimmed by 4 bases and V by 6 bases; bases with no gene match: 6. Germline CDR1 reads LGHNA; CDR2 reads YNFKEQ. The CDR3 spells CASSLLDRGTGELFF. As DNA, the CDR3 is TGTGCCAGCAGTCTCCTGGACAGGGGCACCGGGGAGCTGTTTTTT.

CDR3 sequence reads: CASSQAPTGELYEQYF. The CDR3 DNA reads TGCGCCAGCAGCCAAGCCCCGACAGGGGAACTCTACGAGCAGTACTTC. The chain is built from TRBV4-1 and TRBJ2-7, with 8 bases lining up with TRBD1. Losses at the gene ends were 1 base for V and 3 bases for J; bases not matched to a gene: 8. The length of the CDR3 is 16 residues. Germline CDR1 and CDR2: MGHRA and YSYEKL.

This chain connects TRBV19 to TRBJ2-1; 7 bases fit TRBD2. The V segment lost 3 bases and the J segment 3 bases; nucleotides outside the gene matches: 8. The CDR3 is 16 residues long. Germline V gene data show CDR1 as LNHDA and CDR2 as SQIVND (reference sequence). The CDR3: CASSMGGRGFYNEQFF. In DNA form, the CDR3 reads TGTGCCAGTAGTATGGGAGGGAGGGGTTTCTACAATGAGCAGTTCTTC.

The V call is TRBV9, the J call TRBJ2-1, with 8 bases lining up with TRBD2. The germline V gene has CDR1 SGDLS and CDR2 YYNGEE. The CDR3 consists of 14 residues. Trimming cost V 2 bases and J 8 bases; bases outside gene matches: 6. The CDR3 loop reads CASSVASGGYEQFF. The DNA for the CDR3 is TGTGCCAGCAGCGTCGCAAGCGGGGGTTATGAGCAGTTCTTC. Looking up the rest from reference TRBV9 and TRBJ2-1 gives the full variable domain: DSGVTQTPKHLITATGQRVTLRCSPRSGDLSVYWYQQSLDQGLQFLIQYYNGEERAKGNILERFSAQQFPDLHSELNLSSLELGDSALYFCASSVASGGYEQFFGPGTRLTVL.

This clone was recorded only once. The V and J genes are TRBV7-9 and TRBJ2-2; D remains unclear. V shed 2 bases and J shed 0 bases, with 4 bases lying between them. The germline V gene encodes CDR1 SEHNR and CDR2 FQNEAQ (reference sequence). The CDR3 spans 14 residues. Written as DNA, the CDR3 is TGTGCCAGCAGCTTAACGTCGAACACCGGGGAGCTGTTTTTT. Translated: CASSLTSNTGELFF.

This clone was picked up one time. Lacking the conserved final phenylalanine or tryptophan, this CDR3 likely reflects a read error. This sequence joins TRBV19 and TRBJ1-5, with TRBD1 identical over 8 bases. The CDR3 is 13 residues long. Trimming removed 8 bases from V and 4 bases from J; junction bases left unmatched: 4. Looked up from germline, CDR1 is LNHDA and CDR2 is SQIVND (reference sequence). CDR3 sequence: CASVDRANQPQHL. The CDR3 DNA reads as TGTGCCAGTGTGGACAGGGCGAATCAGCCCCAGCATCTT.

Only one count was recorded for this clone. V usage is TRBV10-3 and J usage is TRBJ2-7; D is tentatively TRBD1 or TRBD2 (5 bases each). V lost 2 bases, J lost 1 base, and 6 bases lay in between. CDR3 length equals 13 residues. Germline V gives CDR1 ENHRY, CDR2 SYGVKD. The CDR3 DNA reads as TGTGCCATCAGTGAGGAGGGGTCCTACGAGCAGTACTTC. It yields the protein CAISEEGSYEQYF.

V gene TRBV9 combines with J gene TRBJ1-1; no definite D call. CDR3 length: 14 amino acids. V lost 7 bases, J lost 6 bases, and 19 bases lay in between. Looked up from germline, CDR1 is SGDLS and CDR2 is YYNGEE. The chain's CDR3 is CASAVVTGSAEAFF. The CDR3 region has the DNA TGTGCCAGCGCCGTAGTCACCGGTAGTGCTGAAGCTTTCTTT.

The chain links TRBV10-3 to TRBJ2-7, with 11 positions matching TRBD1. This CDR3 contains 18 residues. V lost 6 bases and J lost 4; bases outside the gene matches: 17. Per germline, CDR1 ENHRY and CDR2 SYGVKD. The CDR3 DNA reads TGTGCCATCAGCCCGGGTCCCTTTTCCGGGACAGGGGGTTACGAGCAGTACTTC. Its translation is CAISPGPFSGTGGYEQYF.

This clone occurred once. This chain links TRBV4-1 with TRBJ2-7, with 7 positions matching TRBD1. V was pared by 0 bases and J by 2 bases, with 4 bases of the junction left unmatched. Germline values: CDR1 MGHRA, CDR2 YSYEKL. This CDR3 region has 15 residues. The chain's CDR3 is CASSQDAGGPYEQYF. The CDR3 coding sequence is TGCGCCAGCAGCCAAGATGCAGGGGGACCCTACGAGCAGTACTTC.

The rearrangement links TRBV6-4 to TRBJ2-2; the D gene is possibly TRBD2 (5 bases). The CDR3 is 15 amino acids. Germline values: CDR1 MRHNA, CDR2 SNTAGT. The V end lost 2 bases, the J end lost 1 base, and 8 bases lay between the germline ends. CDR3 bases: TGTGCCAGCAGTGACAGAGGGTTGAACACCGGGGAGCTGTTTTTT. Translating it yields CASSDRGLNTGELFF.

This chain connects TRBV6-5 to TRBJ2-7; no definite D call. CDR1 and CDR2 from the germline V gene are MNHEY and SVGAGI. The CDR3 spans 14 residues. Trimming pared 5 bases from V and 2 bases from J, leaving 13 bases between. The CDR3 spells CASSISLEAYEQYF. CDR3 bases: TGTGCCAGCAGTATCAGTCTAGAGGCCTACGAGCAGTACTTC.

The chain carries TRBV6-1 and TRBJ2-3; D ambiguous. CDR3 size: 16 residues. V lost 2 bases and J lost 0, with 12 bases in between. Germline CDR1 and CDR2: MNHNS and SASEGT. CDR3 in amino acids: CASSEHMFGSTDTQYF. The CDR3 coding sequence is TGTGCCAGCAGTGAACATATGTTTGGGAGCACAGATACGCAGTATTTT.

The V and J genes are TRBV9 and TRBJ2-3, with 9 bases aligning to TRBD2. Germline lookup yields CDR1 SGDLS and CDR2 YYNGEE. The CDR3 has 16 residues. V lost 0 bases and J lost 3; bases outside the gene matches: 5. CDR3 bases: TGTGCCAGCAGCGTAGAGAATAGCGGGAGTACAGATACGCAGTATTTT. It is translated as CASSVENSGSTDTQYF. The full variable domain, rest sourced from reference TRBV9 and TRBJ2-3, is DSGVTQTPKHLITATGQRVTLRCSPRSGDLSVYWYQQSLDQGLQFLIQYYNGEERAKGNILERFSAQQFPDLHSELNLSSLELGDSALYFCASSVENSGSTDTQYFGPGTRLTVL.

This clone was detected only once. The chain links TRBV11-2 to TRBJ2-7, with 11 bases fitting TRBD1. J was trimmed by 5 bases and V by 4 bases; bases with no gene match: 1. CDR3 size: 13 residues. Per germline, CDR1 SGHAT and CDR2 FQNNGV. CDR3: CASSWDRGNEQYF. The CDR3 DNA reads TGTGCCAGCAGCTGGGACAGGGGGAACGAGCAGTACTTC. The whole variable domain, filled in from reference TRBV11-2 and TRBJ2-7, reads EAGVAQSPRYKIIEKRQSVAFWCNPISGHATLYWYQQILGQGPKLLIQFQNNGVVDDSQLPKDRFSAERLKGVDSTLKIQPAKLEDSAVYLCASSWDRGNEQYFGPGTRLTVT.

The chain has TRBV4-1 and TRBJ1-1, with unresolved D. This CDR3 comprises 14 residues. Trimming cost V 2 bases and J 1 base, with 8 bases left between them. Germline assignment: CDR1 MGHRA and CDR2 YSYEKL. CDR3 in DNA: TGCGCCAGCAGCCAAAGTTTTCAGAACACTGAAGCTTTCTTT. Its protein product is CASSQSFQNTEAFF.